Reported below is one TCR beta chain. It has no known antigen specificity. One base away there is no much larger clone; base qualities are not given. Measured from the cysteine to the phenylalanine, the CDR3 is 17 residues long. Here the CDR3 DNA is all that survives: 51 bases in frame from base 1. From V the trimming removes 5 bases and from J it removes 2 bases, while the gene matches leave 8 bases of the junction unaccounted for. The germline V gene (reference sequence) gives CDR1 as MNHEY and CDR2 as SMNVEV. A second Seattle source provided samples from volunteer blood donors who had recovered from COVID-19. The collaborating institutions used their own protocols to collect whole blood in K2EDTA tubes. Collaborator samples were shipped for TCRbeta analysis as frozen whole blood, isolated PBMCs, or DNA extracted from either sample type. This record belongs to a study of blood T cell repertoires in COVID-19 (dated by TCRdb to about 2020). Regarding the research as a whole: Samples covering the acute and convalescent phases of COVID-19 were provided by collaborators in the United States, Italy and Spain. The material from the prospective study consisted of cDNA or gDNA derived from T cells, B-cell-depleted T cells, or PBMCs. Subjects who had been exposed to COVID-19, were actively infected with it, or had recovered from it provided the deeply sampled blood TCRbeta repertoires that made up the dataset. The sample metadata nearly always contained a de-identified subject ID, COVID-19 status, age in years and sex. The repertoires were released in a freely available public database meant as a resource for research on the immune response to SARS-CoV-2. Where available, HLA class I and class II types were taken from metadata supplied by the sample provider and were not determined by assay-based typing. The samples were drawn from two sources: the first 160 participants of the ongoing ImmuneRACE study, and 1,254 subjects contributed by 6 global collaborators. Study-level results and caveats: Clinical and demographic metadata were provided uncurated, with the amount varying by source and participant.

The immunoSEQ Assay, a bias-controlled multiplex PCR, was used to amplify TCRbeta CDR3 regions from genomic DNA. The published analysis was carried out like this. The number of nucleated cells in each sample was estimated by amplification of reference gene primers within the assay. Sequence reads were collapsed and filtered to measure the absolute abundance of every unique TCRbeta CDR3 rearrangement. For each sample, productive Simpson clonality was calculated by taking the square root of Simpson's diversity index across productive rearrangements. Drawn from immuneACCESS, this table holds only the in-frame rearrangements with V and J called that TCRdb kept. Clones are partly lost; checked studies trace under half to an unresolved V gene and leave the rest unexplained. The V and J calls and clone size were taken over from that table, and D and trimming were inferred from the DNA. The sample yields hundreds of thousands of clones; approximately 83% were counted once. The top ten hold approximately 2% of the sample.

This clonotype was obtained from a young woman who had recovered from COVID-19. Sequenced: peripheral blood. Here the chain combines TRBV27 and TRBJ2-6, with 8 bases aligning to TRBD1. The CDR3 region has the sequence CASSLQQGVAGANVLTF. The DNA is TGTGCCAGCAGTCTTCAACAGGGGGTTGCTGGGGCCAACGTCCTGACTTTC.